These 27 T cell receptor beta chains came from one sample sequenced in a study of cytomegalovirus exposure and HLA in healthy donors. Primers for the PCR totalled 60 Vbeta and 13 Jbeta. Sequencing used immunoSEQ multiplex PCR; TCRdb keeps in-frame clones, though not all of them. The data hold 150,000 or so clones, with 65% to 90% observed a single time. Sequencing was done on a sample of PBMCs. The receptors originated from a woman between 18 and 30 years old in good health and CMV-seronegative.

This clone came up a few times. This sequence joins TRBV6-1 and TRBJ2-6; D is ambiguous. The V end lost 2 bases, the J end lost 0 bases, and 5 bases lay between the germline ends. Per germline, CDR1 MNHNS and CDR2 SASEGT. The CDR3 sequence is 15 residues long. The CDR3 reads CASSENSSGANVLTF. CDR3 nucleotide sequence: TGTGCCAGCAGTGAAAACAGCTCTGGGGCCAACGTCCTGACTTTC.

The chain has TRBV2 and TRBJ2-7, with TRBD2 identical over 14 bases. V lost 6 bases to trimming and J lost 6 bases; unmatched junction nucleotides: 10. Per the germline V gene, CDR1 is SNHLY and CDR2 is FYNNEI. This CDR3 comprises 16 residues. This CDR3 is CASSPQGLAGEGEQYF. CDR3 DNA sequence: TGTGCCAGCAGCCCCCAGGGACTAGCGGGAGAGGGCGAGCAGTACTTC.

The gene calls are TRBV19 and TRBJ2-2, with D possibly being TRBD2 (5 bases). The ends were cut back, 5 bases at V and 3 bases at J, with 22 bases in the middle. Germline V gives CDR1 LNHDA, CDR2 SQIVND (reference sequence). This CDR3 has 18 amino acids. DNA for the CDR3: TGTGCCAGTAGTTTGGACCCCGGACGGGGAAAAGACACCGGGGAGCTGTTTTTT. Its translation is CASSLDPGRGKDTGELFF.

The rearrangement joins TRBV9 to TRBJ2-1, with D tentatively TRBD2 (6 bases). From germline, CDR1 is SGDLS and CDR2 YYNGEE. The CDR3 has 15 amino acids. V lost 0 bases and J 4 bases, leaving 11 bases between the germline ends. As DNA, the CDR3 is TGTGCCAGCAGCGTAGCGGAGGGTGGGTACAATGAGCAGTTCTTC. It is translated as CASSVAEGGYNEQFF.

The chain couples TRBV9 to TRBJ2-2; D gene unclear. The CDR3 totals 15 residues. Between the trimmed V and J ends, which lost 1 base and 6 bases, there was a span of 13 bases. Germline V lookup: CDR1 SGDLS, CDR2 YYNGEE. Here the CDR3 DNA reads TGTGCCAGCAGCGTAAGAGGTGATGCGGCCGGGGAGCTGTTTTTT. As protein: CASSVRGDAAGELFF.

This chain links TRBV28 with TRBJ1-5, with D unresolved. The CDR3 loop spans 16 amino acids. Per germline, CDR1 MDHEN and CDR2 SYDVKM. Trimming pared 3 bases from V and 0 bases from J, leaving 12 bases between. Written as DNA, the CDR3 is TGTGCCAGCAGTTTGGGGAGTACCTATAGCAATCAGCCCCAGCATTTT. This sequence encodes CASSLGSTYSNQPQHF.

CDR3 bases: TGCGCCAGCAGCTTGGAGTCGAGATTTAACACTGAAGCTTTCTTT. This codes for CASSLESRFNTEAFF. The J gene is TRBJ1-1, the V gene TRBV5-1, with no clear D. The V and J ends lost 0 bases and 2 bases respectively, with 11 bases between them. The CDR3 is 15 residues long. The germline CDR1 and CDR2 sequences are SGHRS and YFSETQ. The complete variable domain, with remaining parts taken from reference TRBV5-1 and TRBJ1-1, reads KAGVTQTPRYLIKTRGQQVTLSCSPISGHRSVSWYQQTPGQGLQFLFEYFSETQRNKGNFPGRFSGRQFSNSRSEMNVSTLELGDSALYLCASSLESRFNTEAFFGQGTRLTVV.

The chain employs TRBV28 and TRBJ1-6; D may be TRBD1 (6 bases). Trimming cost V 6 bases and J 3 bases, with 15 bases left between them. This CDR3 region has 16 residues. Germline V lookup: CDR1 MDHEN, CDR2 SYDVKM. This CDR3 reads CASRPNRALYNSPLHF. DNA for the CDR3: TGTGCCAGCAGACCAAACAGGGCCCTCTATAATTCACCCCTCCACTTT. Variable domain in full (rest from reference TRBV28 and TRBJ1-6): DVKVTQSSRYLVKRTGEKVFLECVQDMDHENMFWYRQDPGLGLRLIYFSYDVKMKEKGDIPEGYSVSREKKERFSLILESASTNQTSMYLCASRPNRALYNSPLHFGNGTRLTVT.

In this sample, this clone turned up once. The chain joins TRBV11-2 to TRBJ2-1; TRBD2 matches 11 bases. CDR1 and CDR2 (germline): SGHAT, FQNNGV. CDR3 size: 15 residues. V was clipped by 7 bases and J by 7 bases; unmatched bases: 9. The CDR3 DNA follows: TGTGCCAGCACCCACTTTAGCGGGGGGGAGAATGAGCAGTTCTTC. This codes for CASTHFSGGENEQFF.

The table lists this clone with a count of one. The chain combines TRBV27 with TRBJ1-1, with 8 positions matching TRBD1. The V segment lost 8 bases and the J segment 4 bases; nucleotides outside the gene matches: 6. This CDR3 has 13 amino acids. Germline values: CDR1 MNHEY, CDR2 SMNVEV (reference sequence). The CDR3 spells CASQRQGSTEAFF. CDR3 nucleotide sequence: TGTGCCAGCCAGAGACAGGGGAGCACTGAAGCTTTCTTT.

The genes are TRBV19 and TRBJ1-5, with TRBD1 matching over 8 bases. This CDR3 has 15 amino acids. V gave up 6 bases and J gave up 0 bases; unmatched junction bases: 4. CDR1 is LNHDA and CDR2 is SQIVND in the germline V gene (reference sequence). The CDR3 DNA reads TGTGCCAGTAGGGACAGGGCTATTAGCAATCAGCCCCAGCATTTT. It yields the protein CASRDRAISNQPQHF.

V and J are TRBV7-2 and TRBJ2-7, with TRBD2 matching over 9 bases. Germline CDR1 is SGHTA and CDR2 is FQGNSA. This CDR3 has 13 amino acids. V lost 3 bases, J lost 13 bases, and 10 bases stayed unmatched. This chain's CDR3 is CASSLGGGEGKYF. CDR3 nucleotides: TGTGCCAGCAGCTTGGGCGGGGGGGAGGGGAAATACTTC. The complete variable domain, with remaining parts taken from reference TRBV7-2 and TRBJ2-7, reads GAGVSQSPSNKVTEKGKDVELRCDPISGHTALYWYRQSLGQGLEFLIYFQGNSAPDKSGLPSDRFSAERTGGSVSTLTIQRTQQEDSAVYLCASSLGGGEGKYFGPGTRLTVT.

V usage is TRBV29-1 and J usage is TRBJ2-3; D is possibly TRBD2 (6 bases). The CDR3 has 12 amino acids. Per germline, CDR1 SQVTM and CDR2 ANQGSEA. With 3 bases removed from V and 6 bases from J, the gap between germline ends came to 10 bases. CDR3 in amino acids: CSVEGAGDTQYF. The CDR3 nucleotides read TGCAGCGTTGAGGGAGCGGGTGATACGCAGTATTTT.

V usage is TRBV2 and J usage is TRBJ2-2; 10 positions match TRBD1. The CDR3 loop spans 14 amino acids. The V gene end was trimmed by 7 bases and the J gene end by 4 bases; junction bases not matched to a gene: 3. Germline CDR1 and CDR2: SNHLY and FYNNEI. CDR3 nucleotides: TGTGCCAGCAAAGGACAGGGGGGCACCGGGGAGCTGTTTTTT. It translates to CASKGQGGTGELFF.

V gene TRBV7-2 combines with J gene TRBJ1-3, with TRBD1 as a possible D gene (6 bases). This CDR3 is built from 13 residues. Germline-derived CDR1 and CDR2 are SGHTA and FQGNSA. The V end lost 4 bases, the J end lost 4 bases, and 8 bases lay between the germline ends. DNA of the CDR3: TGTGCCAGCAGCTCACAGGGAGGAAACACCATATATTTT. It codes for CASSSQGGNTIYF.

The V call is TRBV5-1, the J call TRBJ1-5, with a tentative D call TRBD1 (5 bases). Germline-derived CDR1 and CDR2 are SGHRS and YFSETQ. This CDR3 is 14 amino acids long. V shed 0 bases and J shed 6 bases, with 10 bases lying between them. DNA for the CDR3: TGCGCCAGCAGCTTGGGGGGACTTTCTCAGCCCCAGCATTTT. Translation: CASSLGGLSQPQHF.

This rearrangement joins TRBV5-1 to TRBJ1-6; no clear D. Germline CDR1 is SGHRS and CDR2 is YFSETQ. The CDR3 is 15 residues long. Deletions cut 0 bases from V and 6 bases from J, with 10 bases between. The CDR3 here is CASSLAGFPNSPLHF. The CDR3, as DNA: TGCGCCAGCAGCTTGGCAGGCTTTCCTAATTCACCCCTCCACTTT.

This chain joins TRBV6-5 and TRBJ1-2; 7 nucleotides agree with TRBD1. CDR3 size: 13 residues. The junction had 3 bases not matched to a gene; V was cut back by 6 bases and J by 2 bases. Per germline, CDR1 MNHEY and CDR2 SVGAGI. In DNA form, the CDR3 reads TGTGCCAGCAGCCCGGACAGGAACTATGGCTACACCTTC. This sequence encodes CASSPDRNYGYTF.

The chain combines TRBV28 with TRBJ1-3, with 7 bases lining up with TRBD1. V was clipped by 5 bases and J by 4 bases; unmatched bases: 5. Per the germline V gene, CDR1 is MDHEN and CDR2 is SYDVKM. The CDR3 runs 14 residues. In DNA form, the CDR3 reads TGTGCCAGCAGTAGACAGGGCTCAGGAAACACCATATATTTT. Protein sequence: CASSRQGSGNTIYF. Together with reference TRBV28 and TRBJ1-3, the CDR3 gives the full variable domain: DVKVTQSSRYLVKRTGEKVFLECVQDMDHENMFWYRQDPGLGLRLIYFSYDVKMKEKGDIPEGYSVSREKKERFSLILESASTNQTSMYLCASSRQGSGNTIYFGEGSWLTVV.

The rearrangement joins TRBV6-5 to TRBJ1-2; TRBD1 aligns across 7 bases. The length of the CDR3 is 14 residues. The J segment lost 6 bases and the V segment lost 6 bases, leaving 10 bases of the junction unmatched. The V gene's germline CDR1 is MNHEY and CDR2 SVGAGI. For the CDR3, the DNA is TGTGCCAGCAGCCTTCCTCCCGGGACAGATGGCTACACCTTC. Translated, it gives CASSLPPGTDGYTF.

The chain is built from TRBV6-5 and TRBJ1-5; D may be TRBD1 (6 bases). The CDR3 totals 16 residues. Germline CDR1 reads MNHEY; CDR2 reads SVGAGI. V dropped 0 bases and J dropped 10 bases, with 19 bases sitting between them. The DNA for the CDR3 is TGTGCCAGCAGTTACTCGATAGAGCCAGGGGTAGGACCCCAGCATTTT. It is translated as CASSYSIEPGVGPQHF.

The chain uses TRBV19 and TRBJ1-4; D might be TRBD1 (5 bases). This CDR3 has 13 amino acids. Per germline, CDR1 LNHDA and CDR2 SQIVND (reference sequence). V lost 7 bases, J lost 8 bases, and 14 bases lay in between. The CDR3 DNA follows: TGTGCCAGTAATCAGGGCGGCGAGGAAAAACTGTTTTTT. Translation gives CASNQGGEEKLFF.

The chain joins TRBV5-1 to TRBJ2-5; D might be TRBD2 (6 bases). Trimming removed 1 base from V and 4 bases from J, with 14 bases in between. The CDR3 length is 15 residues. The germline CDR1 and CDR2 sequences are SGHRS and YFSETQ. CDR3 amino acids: CASSLSPGVAETQYF. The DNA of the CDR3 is TGCGCCAGCAGCTTGTCTCCGGGAGTCGCAGAGACCCAGTACTTC.

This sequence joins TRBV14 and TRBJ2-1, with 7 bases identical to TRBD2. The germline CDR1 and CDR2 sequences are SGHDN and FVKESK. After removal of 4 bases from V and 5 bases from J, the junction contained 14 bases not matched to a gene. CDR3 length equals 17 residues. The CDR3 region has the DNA TGTGCCAGCAGCCTCCTTGCGGGAGACGGGGTCGACAATGAGCAGTTCTTC. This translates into CASSLLAGDGVDNEQFF.

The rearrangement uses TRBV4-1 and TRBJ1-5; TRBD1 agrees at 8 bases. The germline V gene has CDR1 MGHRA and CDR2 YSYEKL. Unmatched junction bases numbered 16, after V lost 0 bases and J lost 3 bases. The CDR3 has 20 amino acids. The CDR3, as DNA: TGCGCCAGCAGCCAAGATGCGAGACAGGGGCCTGTCGGGAACAATCAGCCCCAGCATTTT. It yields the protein CASSQDARQGPVGNNQPQHF.

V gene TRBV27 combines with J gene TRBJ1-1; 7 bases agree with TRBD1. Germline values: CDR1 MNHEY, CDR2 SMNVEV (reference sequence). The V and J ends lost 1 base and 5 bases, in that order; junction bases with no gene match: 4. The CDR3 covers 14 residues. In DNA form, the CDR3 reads TGTGCCAGCAGTTTATTTAGGGGGCATACTGAAGCTTTCTTT. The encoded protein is CASSLFRGHTEAFF.

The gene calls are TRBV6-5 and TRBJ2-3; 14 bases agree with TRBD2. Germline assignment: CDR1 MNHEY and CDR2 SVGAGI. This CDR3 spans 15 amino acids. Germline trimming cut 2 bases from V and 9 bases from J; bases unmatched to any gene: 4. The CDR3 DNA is TGTGCCAGCAGTTACGGGACTAGCGGGGGATCAACGCAGTATTTT. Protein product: CASSYGTSGGSTQYF.